This entry features one TCR beta chain sequence. Its target is unknown. Trimming took off 0 bases at V and 4 bases at J, with 10 bases between the two ends. The CDR3 runs 14 residues. CDR1 is GTSNPN and CDR2 is SVGIG in the germline V gene (reference sequence). This sample stems from a study of chemoradiotherapy in HPV16-positive cancers. For the study at large: A couple of HPV16-positive patients' cells yielded candidate HPV-specific clones and common motifs.

TCRdb's copy holds only in-frame clones and misses some; the assay was immunoSEQ multiplex PCR. The sample consists of around 17,000 clones, about 73% of them appearing once. Over chemoradiotherapy, repertoires were sampled more than once. Findings and limits, study-wide: Non-HPV-specific T cells did not expand in tumors during treatment, whereas candidate HPV-specific clones and E7-related motifs did. HPV-responsive T-cell expansion during chemoradiotherapy was linked to improved recurrence-free survival in HPV16-positive patients.

The chain joins TRBV30 to TRBJ1-3, with D tentatively TRBD1 (6 bases). This receptor was identified in a human donor with HPV-associated anogenital cancer. The sample consisted of tumor tissue, taken from a patient who underwent chemoradiotherapy. The CDR3 spells CAWSVGTLGNTIYF. Here the CDR3 DNA reads TGTGCCTGGAGTGTAGGGACACTCGGAAACACCATATATTTT.